Here is one T cell receptor (beta chain) with its context. Assay used: immunoSEQ multiplex PCR; TCRdb lists only in-frame clones, some missing. The sample lists over 50,000 clones; 85% to 90% were seen once. These data belong to a study of OX40 agonist ivuxolimab in advanced cancers. The V segment lost 0 bases and the J segment 3 bases; nucleotides outside the gene matches: 8. The CDR3 has 17 residues. Germline lookup yields CDR1 SGHNT and CDR2 YYREEE (reference sequence). This clonotype was obtained from an adult with an advanced solid tumor such as melanoma, head and neck, liver or kidney cancer. J is TRBJ2-1 and V is TRBV5-4, with TRBD2 identical over 8 bases. This specimen was CD4+ or CD8+ T cells sorted from blood, taken in a trial of the OX40 agonist ivuxolimab. CDR3 nucleotides: TGTGCCAGCAGCTTGGCCAAGTCGAGCGGGGGCTACAATGAGCAGTTCTTC. Its translation: CASSLAKSSGGYNEQFF.